This T cell receptor (beta chain) emerged from a study of cytomegalovirus exposure and HLA in healthy donors. Study-wide context: Clustering assigned approximately 79% of the approximately 370 genotyped donors to the Caucasian-associated ancestry cluster.

On this clone: Its antigen is unidentified.

Healthy bone marrow donors made up the cohort. J gave up 5 bases and V 7 bases, and 17 bases lay outside the gene matches. The CDR3 extends over 18 amino acids. In germline, CDR1 is SEHNR, CDR2 FQNEAQ (reference sequence). The PCR was carried out with 60 Vbeta primers and 13 Jbeta primers. The assay was immunoSEQ multiplex PCR, and TCRdb's table has in-frame clones only and misses some. The repertoire includes roughly 52,000 clones, around 62% of them detected once, and approximately 12% sits in the top ten. Whole-study findings and limits: In a later analysis, specific HLA alleles were associated with around 17,000 TCR beta sequences at a 0.05 false discovery rate.

Sequencing input: PBMCs. The TCR comes from a human donor in good health. V usage is TRBV7-9 and J usage is TRBJ2-5; the match to TRBD2 covers 12 bases. Here the CDR3 DNA reads TGTGCCAGCACCCGACGGGCTAGCGGGGGGGCCGCAGGGGAGACCCAGTACTTC. Protein: CASTRRASGGAAGETQYF.